The present entry profiles one TCR beta chain with its context. These data come from a study of blood T cell repertoires in COVID-19. Across the study: Both acute and convalescent COVID-19 samples were obtained from the United States, Italy and Spain.

This CDR3 region has 12 residues. Germline V gene sequence: CDR1 SGHAT, CDR2 FQNNGV. With V trimmed by 5 bases and J by 6 bases, 4 bases remained unmatched. Clones were sequenced by immunoSEQ multiplex PCR, and TCRdb holds only the in-frame ones, with some missing. Here the sample spans fewer than 300,000 clones, approximately 90% being singletons. This chain uses TRBV11-2 with TRBJ2-7, with TRBD1 matching over 7 bases. This clonotype originated in a middle-aged woman who had recovered from COVID-19. Source material: peripheral blood. In nucleotides, the CDR3 is TGTGCCAGCAGCACCCGGGACAGCGAGCAGTACTTC. Translating gives CASSTRDSEQYF.